Shown below are 11 T cell receptor beta chains from a single sample sequenced in a study of CD8 T cells in Susac syndrome. The RNA input was 0.5 to 1 ug, and it was reverse transcribed with random hexamers. TCRdb analysed the immunoSEQ multiplex PCR reads with MiXCR anew, one entry per CDR3 protein. Of some 120,000 distinct CDR3 sequences in the sample, roughly 96% are singletons; the top ten hold roughly 0.13%. Material for sequencing was CD4+ T cells from PBMCs. These receptors were taken from a human donor in good health.

The gene calls are TRBV3-1 and TRBJ2-1, with 7 bases lining up with TRBD2. This CDR3 has 14 amino acids. V dropped 7 bases and J dropped 10; count of bases not matched to a gene: 13. The V gene's germline CDR1 is LGHDT and CDR2 YNNKEL (reference sequence). CDR3 nucleotide sequence: TGTGCCAGCATGGGGAGGGCAAGGCATGAGGAGCAGTTCTTC. The encoded protein is CASMGRARHEEQFF.

Here the CDR3 DNA reads TGTGCCACCAGACAGTCTGGGGCCAACGTCCTGACTTTC. The encoded protein is CATRQSGANVLTF. The V gene is TRBV6-2 or TRBV6-3, the J gene TRBJ2-6; D is perhaps TRBD1 (5 bases). The germline CDR1 and CDR2 sequences are MNHEY and SVGEGT. The V and J ends lost 10 bases and 1 base respectively, with 8 bases between them. This CDR3 contains 13 residues.

The CDR3 nucleotides read TGTGCCAGCAGTTCCCTCGGGACAGGGCGGCCAGATACGCAGTATTTT. It codes for CASSSLGTGRPDTQYF. The chain links TRBV28 to TRBJ2-3; 9 nucleotides agree with TRBD1. Germline V gene lookup returns CDR1 MDHEN and CDR2 SYDVKM. With 4 bases clipped from V and 4 bases from J, the junction kept 9 bases outside the gene matches. The CDR3 covers 16 residues.

The V gene is TRBV5-1, the J gene TRBJ2-5; 9 bases agree with TRBD2. The CDR3 totals 16 residues. The V gene end was trimmed by 0 bases and the J gene end by 0 bases; junction bases not matched to a gene: 3. CDR1 and CDR2 from the germline V gene are SGHRS and YFSETQ. Here the CDR3 DNA reads TGCGCCAGCAGCTTGGCCTCTAGCGGGAACCAAGAGACCCAGTACTTC. It yields the protein CASSLASSGNQETQYF.

V is TRBV20-1 and J is TRBJ1-2, with D uncertain. The V gene's germline CDR1 is DFQATT and CDR2 SNEGSKA (reference sequence). The CDR3 sequence is 14 residues long. Deletions cut 5 bases from V and 8 bases from J, with 21 bases between. The CDR3 DNA follows: TGCAGTGCTCGTCCCCCGGACGTCCCACGGGGCTACACCTTC. Protein: CSARPPDVPRGYTF.

The chain couples TRBV3-1 to TRBJ1-6, with D maybe TRBD1 (5 bases). CDR3 length equals 16 residues. The germline V gene has CDR1 LGHDT and CDR2 YNNKEL (reference sequence). The V end was cut by 1 base, the J end by 4 bases, with 11 bases between. CDR3 region: CASSQGGDGYNSPLHF. For the CDR3, the DNA is TGTGCCAGCAGCCAAGGCGGGGACGGGTATAATTCACCCCTCCACTTT.

The V call is TRBV15, the J call TRBJ1-1, with a possible D match to TRBD1 (5 bases). CDR1 LNHNV and CDR2 YYDKDF come from the germline V gene (reference sequence). The ends were cut back, 5 bases at V and 4 bases at J, with 14 bases in the middle. The CDR3 length is 14 residues. The CDR3 protein is CATSPRKGSTEAFF. CDR3 in DNA: TGTGCCACCAGCCCCCGGAAGGGGTCCACTGAAGCTTTCTTT.

This chain links TRBV29-1 with TRBJ2-1, with a possible D match to TRBD2 (6 bases). V was trimmed by 8 bases and J by 4 bases, leaving 24 bases between them. The CDR3 has 16 residues. The V gene's germline CDR1 is SQVTM and CDR2 ANQGSEA. The CDR3 protein is CSQSNPAASAYNEQFF. DNA of the CDR3: TGCAGCCAATCCAACCCAGCGGCTAGCGCATACAATGAGCAGTTCTTC.

The chain carries TRBV12-3 or TRBV12-4 and TRBJ1-5; perhaps TRBD1 as D (5 bases). The CDR3 runs 14 residues. Trimming removed 6 bases at V and 11 bases at J, with 20 bases between. CDR3 residues: CASRPGTALEAQHF. CDR3 DNA: TGTGCCAGCAGACCTGGGACGGCCTTGGAGGCCCAGCATTTT.

This rearrangement joins TRBV6-1 to TRBJ2-6; 7 bases fit TRBD1. The CDR3 has 18 residues. The germline V gene has CDR1 MNHNS and CDR2 SASEGT. V was clipped by 6 bases and J by 0 bases; unmatched bases: 11. The CDR3, as DNA: TGTGCCAGCAGAACTAGGGGACAGAGTATCTCTGGGGCCAACGTCCTGACTTTC. Encoded protein: CASRTRGQSISGANVLTF.

The chain uses TRBV29-1 and TRBJ2-5; D is perhaps TRBD1 (6 bases). Germline assignment: CDR1 SQVTM and CDR2 ANQGSEA. V was clipped by 7 bases and J by 3 bases, with 12 bases between them. CDR3 size: 12 residues. The CDR3, as DNA: TGCAGCGCTCTAGGACAGAAAGAGACCCAGTACTTC. Translation gives CSALGQKETQYF.